These 21 T cell receptor beta chains were all obtained from the same sample, sequenced in a study of blood T cell repertoires in COVID-19. TCRdb keeps only in-frame clones here, not all; method: immunoSEQ multiplex PCR. The sample shows around 160,000 clones, around 80% of them seen only once. Sequenced sample: peripheral blood. The receptors come from a human donor in a cohort sampled during active COVID-19.

This rearrangement joins TRBV27 to TRBJ2-3; the D gene is possibly TRBD2 (7 bases). Trimming took off 5 bases at V and 2 bases at J, with 20 bases between the two ends. This CDR3 comprises 17 residues. Germline CDR1 and CDR2: MNHEY and SMNVEV (reference sequence). The CDR3 DNA sequence: TGTGCCAGCAGTCCTACGCTTGGGGGGGCCGACACAGATACGCAGTATTTT. Translating it yields CASSPTLGGADTDTQYF.

The chain's CDR3 is CASRSGGIQETQYF. Written as DNA, the CDR3 is TGCGCCAGCCGTAGCGGGGGGATCCAAGAGACCCAGTACTTC. V and J are TRBV10-2 and TRBJ2-5; the match to TRBD2 covers 10 bases. Trimming removed 8 bases from V and 1 base from J; junction bases left unmatched: 4. Per the germline V gene, CDR1 is WSHSY and CDR2 is SAAADI. The CDR3 has 14 residues.

The CDR3 coding sequence is TGTGCCAGCAGCTTGACAGCTATGAACACTGAAGCTTTCTTT. Its protein is CASSLTAMNTEAFF. V gene TRBV7-9 combines with J gene TRBJ1-1; maybe TRBD1 (5 bases). CDR1 and CDR2 from the germline V gene are SEHNR and FQNEAQ (reference sequence). Deletions cut 3 bases from V and 0 bases from J, with 8 bases between. CDR3 length: 14 amino acids.

The rearrangement joins TRBV9 to TRBJ2-7, with 8 bases that match TRBD1. V dropped 0 bases and J dropped 3; count of bases not matched to a gene: 5. Looked up from germline, CDR1 is SGDLS and CDR2 is YYNGEE. CDR3 length: 15 amino acids. The CDR3 DNA sequence: TGTGCCAGCAGCGTAGGAGGACAGGGAGACTACGAGCAGTACTTC. It codes for CASSVGGQGDYEQYF.

A few counts support this clone. The rearrangement links TRBV30 to TRBJ1-2, with 9 bases that match TRBD1. Germline V lookup: CDR1 GTSNPN, CDR2 SVGIG (reference sequence). J gave up 4 bases and V 4 bases, and 4 bases lay outside the gene matches. This CDR3 spans 13 amino acids. The CDR3 loop reads CAWTKDRGYGYTF. The CDR3 region has the DNA TGTGCCTGGACCAAGGACAGGGGCTATGGCTACACCTTC. The entire variable domain, with the rest obtained from reference TRBV30 and TRBJ1-2, is as follows: SQTIHQWPATLVQPVGSPLSLECTVEGTSNPNLYWYRQAAGRGLQLLFYSVGIGQISSEVPQNLSASRPQDRQFILSSKKLLLSDSGFYLCAWTKDRGYGYTFGSGTRLTVV.

The chain carries TRBV7-2 and TRBJ2-7; the D gene is possibly TRBD1 (6 bases). Germline assignment: CDR1 SGHTA and CDR2 FQGNSA. Deletions cut 5 bases from V and 10 bases from J, with 12 bases between. There are 11 residues in the CDR3. CDR3 amino acids: CASSAGVSQYF. The DNA for the CDR3 is TGTGCCAGCAGCGCAGGGGTTAGCCAGTACTTC.

J is TRBJ1-2 and V is TRBV2, with 7 positions matching TRBD1. CDR1 is SNHLY and CDR2 is FYNNEI in the germline V gene. With 6 bases clipped from V and 7 bases from J, the junction kept 2 bases outside the gene matches. The CDR3 spans 11 residues. DNA of the CDR3: TGTGCCAGCAGGCAGGGGGGTGGCTACACCTTC. This sequence encodes CASRQGGGYTF.

This chain uses TRBV11-2 with TRBJ2-3, with D maybe TRBD2 (7 bases). The CDR3 length is 17 residues. Germline V gene data show CDR1 as SGHAT and CDR2 as FQNNGV. V was trimmed by 5 bases and J by 2 bases, leaving 20 bases between them. CDR3 DNA sequence: TGTGCCAGCAGCCCATCGGCGGGGGCAGCCAACACAGATACGCAGTATTTT. This codes for CASSPSAGAANTDTQYF.

The V gene is TRBV6-5, the J gene TRBJ2-7; D call uncertain. The V gene lost 0 bases and the J gene lost 0 bases, with 9 bases spanning the gap. The CDR3 length is 15 residues. Germline lookup yields CDR1 MNHEY and CDR2 SVGAGI. CDR3 in DNA: TGTGCCAGCAGTTACTCTCTGGCCCTCTCCTACGAGCAGTACTTC. It encodes CASSYSLALSYEQYF.

The rearrangement links TRBV7-2 to TRBJ1-5; D may be TRBD1 (6 bases). CDR1 is SGHTA and CDR2 is FQGNSA in the germline V gene. This CDR3 has 14 amino acids. The V end lost 5 bases, the J end lost 4 bases, and 12 bases lay between the germline ends. In DNA, the CDR3 is TGTGCCAGCAGCATGACAGGTTTGAATCAGCCCCAGCATTTT. Its protein is CASSMTGLNQPQHF. Full variable domain (rest looked up from reference TRBV7-2 and TRBJ1-5): GAGVSQSPSNKVTEKGKDVELRCDPISGHTALYWYRQSLGQGLEFLIYFQGNSAPDKSGLPSDRFSAERTGGSVSTLTIQRTQQEDSAVYLCASSMTGLNQPQHFGDGTRLSIL.

This clone was detected only once. The chain links TRBV4-2 to TRBJ1-6; TRBD1 is a possible D gene (5 bases). This CDR3 is 15 amino acids long. The V end lost 0 bases, the J end lost 10 bases, and 13 bases lay between the germline ends. Looked up from germline, CDR1 is LGHNA and CDR2 is YNFKEQ. The CDR3 here is CASSQESARESPLHF. For the CDR3, the DNA is TGTGCCAGCAGCCAAGAGTCGGCCAGGGAATCACCCCTCCACTTT.

The rearrangement uses TRBV7-9 and TRBJ2-3; D is unresolved. The germline CDR1 and CDR2 sequences are SEHNR and FQNEAQ (reference sequence). This CDR3 has 15 residues. The V gene lost 4 bases and the J gene lost 0 bases, with 11 bases spanning the gap. CDR3 sequence (DNA): TGTGCCAGCAGCTCGTACAGCCTGAGCACAGATACGCAGTATTTT. Protein: CASSSYSLSTDTQYF.

This chain connects TRBV2 to TRBJ1-2; 10 bases line up with TRBD1. The germline V gene has CDR1 SNHLY and CDR2 FYNNEI. V shed 5 bases and J 8 bases; nucleotides not matched to a gene: 8. The CDR3 length is 14 residues. Written as DNA, the CDR3 is TGTGCCAGCAGTCTACGACAGGGGGCCGGGGGCTACACCTTC. Translation: CASSLRQGAGGYTF.

This clone occurred a few times. At the DNA level, this CDR3 is encoded by other sequences in the same sample as well. The V call is TRBV19, the J call TRBJ1-1; weak D call: TRBD1 (5 bases). This CDR3 spans 14 amino acids. V lost 0 bases to trimming and J lost 4 bases, with 9 bases between them. Looked up from germline, CDR1 is LNHDA and CDR2 is SQIVND (reference sequence). Here the CDR3 DNA reads TGTGCCAGTAGTATAGAAGGGAGGGGCACTGAAGCTTTCTTT. This gives the protein CASSIEGRGTEAFF.

The chain is built from TRBV5-6 and TRBJ1-1, with no clear D. This CDR3 is built from 13 residues. V was shortened by 4 bases and J by 1 base, with 8 bases between the two germline ends. The germline gives CDR1 SGHDT, CDR2 YYEEEE. The CDR3, as DNA: TGTGCCAGCAGCCCCCGGGGGAACACTGAAGCTTTCTTT. Protein sequence: CASSPRGNTEAFF.

This chain joins TRBV25-1 and TRBJ2-5, with TRBD1 matching over 11 bases. The germline V gene encodes CDR1 MGHDK and CDR2 SYGVNS. Trimming removed 3 bases from V and 1 base from J; junction bases left unmatched: 7. The CDR3 loop spans 17 amino acids. The CDR3 coding sequence is TGTGCCAGCAGTGAGTCGGGGACAGGGGGTCTCCAAGAGACCCAGTACTTC. This sequence encodes CASSESGTGGLQETQYF.

This chain uses TRBV11-3 with TRBJ2-5, with 8 nucleotides matching TRBD1. With V trimmed by 4 bases and J by 5 bases, 6 bases remained unmatched. Germline V gives CDR1 SGHNT, CDR2 YENEEA. This CDR3 is 14 amino acids long. The CDR3, as DNA: TGTGCCAGCAGCTCCAGGGGGCTGTCGGAGACCCAGTACTTC. Protein: CASSSRGLSETQYF.

V usage is TRBV11-2 and J usage is TRBJ2-3; unclear D gene. V gave up 4 bases and J gave up 5 bases, with 13 bases separating them. Looked up from germline, CDR1 is SGHAT and CDR2 is FQNNGV. The CDR3 spans 14 residues. The CDR3 loop is CASSSPLGGDTQYF. The CDR3, as DNA: TGTGCCAGCAGCTCCCCTCTAGGTGGAGATACGCAGTATTTT.

The gene calls are TRBV12-3 or TRBV12-4 and TRBJ1-2; D is undetermined. CDR3 size: 12 residues. Trimming took 4 bases from V and 6 from J, leaving 9 bases between them. The CDR3 region is CASSYGEHGYTF. In DNA form, the CDR3 reads TGTGCCAGCAGTTACGGGGAGCATGGCTACACCTTC.

V is TRBV3-1 (or the pseudogene TRBV3-2) and J is TRBJ2-1; D is unresolved. Trimming took off 0 bases at V and 0 bases at J, with 6 bases between the two ends. Germline assignment: CDR1 LGHDT and CDR2 YNNKEL (reference sequence). The CDR3 is 15 residues long. The CDR3 nucleotides read TGTGCCAGCAGCCAAGAGGGCAGCTCCTACAATGAGCAGTTCTTC. Amino acid sequence: CASSQEGSSYNEQFF.

V is TRBV19 and J is TRBJ1-5; D may be TRBD1 (5 bases). Trimming took off 7 bases at V and 7 bases at J, with 20 bases between the two ends. The CDR3 covers 15 residues. Germline V gene sequence: CDR1 LNHDA, CDR2 SQIVND (reference sequence). The chain's CDR3 is CASTPWEGTGQPQHF. For the CDR3, the DNA is TGTGCCAGTACCCCTTGGGAGGGGACGGGGCAGCCCCAGCATTTT.